This paragraph reports one T cell receptor beta chain. Participant reports of clinical history set cohort assignment. The CDR3 covers 15 residues. V was cut by 6 bases and J by 4 bases, with 18 bases left in between. Germline lookup yields CDR1 MNHEY and CDR2 SVGAGI. This record comes from a study of blood T cell repertoires in COVID-19. Looking at the study overall: Acute-phase and convalescent COVID-19 samples originated in the United States, Italy and Spain. The analysed material was cDNA or gDNA that came from T cells, B-cell-depleted T cells, or PBMCs.

Generated by immunoSEQ multiplex PCR, the TCRdb table keeps only in-frame clones and is missing some. The repertoire holds roughly 300,000 clones, with about 86% as singletons. The sequence came from a woman between 40 and 50 years old with acute COVID-19. The rearrangement uses TRBV6-5 and TRBJ1-2; D is undetermined. The sequencing input was PBMCs or T cells enriched from blood (not recorded which). Here the CDR3 DNA reads TGTGCCAGCAGAACCACCCGCGGTGAGGGCTATGGCTACACCTTC. It codes for CASRTTRGEGYGYTF.